The rows below give T cell receptor beta chains drawn from one sample of a study of response to subunit inactivated influenza vaccine. TCRdb itself ran the RT-PCR reads through MiXCR, one entry per CDR3 protein. This table has 550,000 to 800,000 distinct CDR3 sequences, approximately 14% appearing once. This material consisted of PBMCs from blood, taken less than 13 days after vaccination. All receptors come from a man between 45 and 60 years old who received an inactivated influenza vaccine. Both conserved end residues are part of each CDR3. A D gene is named only where the DNA matches it firmly. A row's size may be missing; if present it is once, few, many or a size class.

D gene: NA
V gene: TRBV6-1
clone size: NA
J gene: TRBJ2-1
CDR3 DNA: TGTGCCAGCAGTGCCCAGGACTTCAATGAGCAGTTCTTC
CDR3 protein: CASSAQDFNEQFF

D gene: NA
V gene: TRBV7-9
clone size: many
J gene: TRBJ2-5
CDR3 DNA: TGTGCCAGCAGCTTAGATCGGAAGACCCAGTACTTC
CDR3 protein: CASSLDRKTQYF

D gene: TRBD1
V gene: TRBV6-1
clone size: NA
J gene: TRBJ1-1
CDR3 DNA: TGTGCCAGCAGGCGACAGGGGGCTAAGGGCACTGAAGCTTTCTTT
CDR3 protein: CASRRQGAKGTEAFF

D gene: NA
V gene: TRBV6-1
clone size: NA
J gene: TRBJ2-7
CDR3 DNA: TGTGCCAGCAGTGAAGTGGTAACGGGGTTGCACGAGCAGTACTTC
CDR3 protein: CASSEVVTGLHEQYF

D gene: TRBD2
V gene: TRBV27
clone size: few
J gene: TRBJ2-5
CDR3 DNA: TGTGCCAGCAGCCGTACACGACTAGCGCACCGGAAAGAGACCCAGTACTTC
CDR3 protein: CASSRTRLAHRKETQYF

D gene: NA
V gene: TRBV12-3/TRBV12-4
clone size: few
J gene: TRBJ1-4
CDR3 DNA: TGTGCCAGCAGTTTAGCGTACGGGGTTGAAAAACTGTTTTTT
CDR3 protein: CASSLAYGVEKLFF

D gene: TRBD1
V gene: TRBV6-1
clone size: NA
J gene: TRBJ2-7
CDR3 DNA: TGTGCCAGCAGTGAAGCGCGGGACAGGGGTCCGTACTTC
CDR3 protein: CASSEARDRGPYF

D gene: NA
V gene: TRBV5-1
clone size: few
J gene: TRBJ2-4
CDR3 DNA: TGCGCCAGCAGCCAATGGGGGGCGACAGGGAAAAACCCCAAAAACATTCAGTACTTC
CDR3 protein: CASSQWGATGKNPKNIQYF

D gene: NA
V gene: TRBV30
clone size: NA
J gene: TRBJ1-6
CDR3 DNA: TGTGCCTGGAGTGGCCAGATTCGCTATAATTCACCCCTCCACTTT
CDR3 protein: CAWSGQIRYNSPLHF

D gene: NA
V gene: TRBV12-3/TRBV12-4
clone size: few
J gene: TRBJ1-6
CDR3 DNA: TGTGCCAGCAGCCGTACAGGGAATAATTCACCCCTCCACTTT
CDR3 protein: CASSRTGNNSPLHF

D gene: NA
V gene: TRBV7-9
clone size: few
J gene: TRBJ2-5
CDR3 DNA: TGTGCCAGCAGCTTACATGGAGTTACCCAGTACTTC
CDR3 protein: CASSLHGVTQYF